The 10 T cell receptor beta chains below were found in one sample sequenced in a study of Siglec-9 on CD8 T cells in melanoma. Sequencing used immunoSEQ multiplex PCR; TCRdb keeps in-frame clones, though not all of them. The sample shows 25,000 to 30,000 clones, around three quarters of them seen only once. Source material: Siglec-9- CD8+ T cells sorted from blood. The receptors derive from a human donor in good health.

The rearrangement joins TRBV5-4 to TRBJ1-1, with a possible D match to TRBD1 (5 bases). The CDR3 is 13 residues long. V shed 0 bases and J shed 11 bases, with 14 bases lying between them. Germline assignment: CDR1 SGHNT and CDR2 YYREEE (reference sequence). CDR3 coding DNA: TGTGCCAGCAGCTTGGAAGGGGCCGCTCGGGCTTTCTTT. Residues: CASSLEGAARAFF.

This chain uses TRBV6-6 with TRBJ2-5; the D is unclear. The germline V gene encodes CDR1 MNHNY and CDR2 SVGAGI (reference sequence). The CDR3 covers 12 residues. V lost 4 bases to trimming and J lost 5 bases, with 8 bases between them. CDR3 amino acids: CASSLNGETQYF. Written as DNA, the CDR3 is TGTGCCAGCAGTTTAAACGGCGAGACCCAGTACTTC.

CDR3 nucleotides: TGCAGCGTTGAGAAGGGGCTTGAGCAGTACTTC. Its translation is CSVEKGLEQYF. The chain couples TRBV29-1 to TRBJ2-7, with D possibly TRBD1 on 5 matching bases. This CDR3 comprises 11 residues. Trimming removed 3 bases at V and 7 bases at J, with 10 bases between. Germline V lookup: CDR1 SQVTM, CDR2 ANQGSEA.

The chain uses TRBV10-3 and TRBJ2-1; the D gene is possibly TRBD1 (5 bases). Trimming took off 7 bases at V and 5 bases at J, with 12 bases between the two ends. Per the germline V gene, CDR1 is ENHRY and CDR2 is SYGVKD. CDR3 length equals 13 residues. In DNA, the CDR3 is TGTGCCATCACGACGACAGCGAACAATGAGCAGTTCTTC. Protein: CAITTTANNEQFF.

The V call is TRBV5-6, the J call TRBJ2-7; D is uncertain. Germline V gene sequence: CDR1 SGHDT, CDR2 YYEEEE. With 6 bases removed from V and 0 bases from J, the gap between germline ends came to 10 bases. The CDR3 length is 13 residues. CDR3 in amino acids: CASNLWGSYEQYV. CDR3 DNA sequence: TGTGCCAGCAACCTCTGGGGCTCCTACGAGCAGTACGTC.

This clone showed up just a few times. The rearrangement joins TRBV2 to TRBJ1-2, with D possibly being TRBD1 (5 bases). This CDR3 is built from 15 residues. Germline loops: CDR1 SNHLY, CDR2 FYNNEI. Deletions cut 9 bases from V and 4 bases from J, with 21 bases between. CDR3 loop: CASRGGGSLVYGYTF. In DNA, the CDR3 is TGTGCCAGTCGGGGGGGAGGATCTCTAGTCTATGGCTACACCTTC.

V usage is TRBV2 and J usage is TRBJ1-1; 8 positions match TRBD1. Germline values: CDR1 SNHLY, CDR2 FYNNEI. The CDR3 extends over 18 amino acids. The J segment lost 3 bases and the V segment lost 4 bases, leaving 16 bases of the junction unmatched. CDR3 loop: CASSGGRQGALRDTEAFF. Written as DNA, the CDR3 is TGTGCCAGCAGTGGTGGTAGGCAGGGGGCCTTAAGGGACACTGAAGCTTTCTTT.

The chain uses TRBV27 and TRBJ1-1; 7 bases line up with TRBD1. Per the germline V gene, CDR1 is MNHEY and CDR2 is SMNVEV (reference sequence). Trimming took 4 bases from V and 1 from J; bases not matched to a gene: 3. The CDR3 consists of 14 residues. CDR3 sequence: CASSSGQQNTEAFF. As DNA, the CDR3 is TGTGCCAGCAGTTCGGGACAGCAGAACACTGAAGCTTTCTTT.

V is TRBV5-4 and J is TRBJ2-7; unclear D gene. CDR3 length equals 13 residues. Germline CDR1 and CDR2: SGHNT and YYREEE (reference sequence). The V end lost 1 base, the J end lost 3 bases, and 8 bases lay between the germline ends. In DNA, the CDR3 is TGTGCCAGCAGCTTGCGCAGGAACTACGAGCAGTACTTC. Amino acids: CASSLRRNYEQYF.

The gene calls are TRBV27 and TRBJ1-2, with D possibly TRBD1 on 5 matching bases. Germline V gives CDR1 MNHEY, CDR2 SMNVEV (reference sequence). Between the trimmed V and J ends, which lost 10 bases and 6 bases, there was a span of 21 bases. There are 14 residues in the CDR3. The CDR3 spells CATSHFGGEDGYTF. The CDR3 DNA is TGTGCCACCTCCCATTTTGGGGGGGAGGATGGCTACACCTTC.